The 19 T cell receptor beta chains below come from one sample, sequenced in a study of tumor and adjacent non-tumor tissue in lung cancer. No cell sorting was done before RNA was extracted from the tissue. The library came from three nested PCR rounds adapted from ARM-PCR protocols. TCRdb reanalysed the multiplex PCR reads using MiXCR and keeps one entry per CDR3 protein. The data contain roughly 66,000 distinct CDR3 sequences, around 73% of them singletons. Sample: lung tumor tissue. These receptors originate from a man between 60 and 75 years old with non-small cell lung cancer.

As for this clonotype: This could be a read error, since a much larger clone is one nucleotide away. The genes are TRBV10-3 and TRBJ2-3, with TRBD2 matching over 12 bases. Per the germline V gene, CDR1 is ENHRY and CDR2 is SYGVKD. The CDR3 covers 14 residues. The CDR3 loop is CAFSGLAGSDTQYF. CDR3 in DNA: TGTGCCTTCAGTGGACTAGCGGGATCAGATACGCAGTATTTT.

This clonotype was seen just once. This likely comes from a read error, as the CDR3 has no conserved phenylalanine or tryptophan at its end. The genes are TRBV23-1 and TRBJ2-1, with D perhaps being TRBD1 or TRBD2 (5 bases each). TRBV23-1 counts as an open reading frame of uncertain function. Trimming shortened V by 11 bases and J by 1 base, and 24 bases separated the two germline ends. CDR3 length: 17 residues. This CDR3 reads CAQFGYRGADSYNEQFI. For the CDR3, the DNA is TGCGCCCAGTTCGGATATCGAGGGGCTGATTCCTACAATGAGCAGTTCATC.

This clonotype was seen just once. An end of the junction does not agree with germline; a read error may underlie this. This chain joins TRBV5-6 and TRBJ2-6; no clear D. Germline V gene sequence: CDR1 SGHDT, CDR2 YYEEEE. This CDR3 region has 17 residues. In nucleotides, the CDR3 is TGTGCCTGCAGCTTGAGGAATTTAAACTCTGGGGCCAACGTCCTGACTTTC. Protein: CACSLRNLNSGANVLTF.

In regard to this clonotype: A much larger clonotype is one base distant, so this may be a read error. The gene calls are TRBV30 and TRBJ1-5; no reliable D call. CDR1 is GTSNPN and CDR2 is SVGIG in the germline V gene (reference sequence). The CDR3 contains 12 residues. The CDR3 DNA is TGTGCCTGTCGTTCGGGAGGTCAGTCCCAGCATTTT. Translation: CACRSGGQSQHF.

This clonotype came up many times. The chain carries TRBV20-1 and TRBJ2-7; TRBD1 matches 10 bases. The germline V gene encodes CDR1 DFQATT and CDR2 SNEGSKA (reference sequence). The CDR3 has 16 residues. Germline trimming cut 1 base from V and 8 bases from J; bases unmatched to any gene: 14. CDR3 sequence: CSARGPGGQGILQQYF. The CDR3 region has the DNA TGCAGTGCTAGAGGGCCCGGGGGACAGGGGATCTTGCAGCAGTACTTC.

With respect to this clonotype: Its ends do not fully match the called genes, so a read error is possible. This chain uses TRBV5-4 with TRBJ2-5, with unresolved D. The CDR3 covers 14 residues. Germline V lookup: CDR1 SGHNT, CDR2 YYREEE (reference sequence). The CDR3 sequence is CATSLKTPQETQYF. The CDR3 bases are TGTGCCACCAGCTTGAAGACACCCCAAGAGACCCAGTACTTC.

The chain joins TRBV6-1 to TRBJ1-5; D call uncertain. Germline assignment: CDR1 MNHNS and CDR2 SASEGT. The CDR3 consists of 13 residues. Trimming cost V 4 bases and J 4 bases, with 8 bases left between them. CDR3 residues: CASSVEHNQPQHF. CDR3 sequence (DNA): TGTGCCAGCAGTGTGGAGCATAATCAGCCCCAGCATTTT.

The chain carries TRBV6-1 and TRBJ2-7; D is ambiguous. The CDR3 extends over 15 amino acids. Trimming stripped 4 bases from V and 2 bases from J, with 15 bases between. CDR1 and CDR2 (germline): MNHNS, SASEGT. The CDR3 DNA is TGTGCCAGCAGTGTAAATACAGATTGGGCCTACGAGCAGTACTTC. It is translated as CASSVNTDWAYEQYF.

Points on this clonotype: One junction end disagrees with the germline gene, perhaps due to a read error. V and J are TRBV29-1 and TRBJ2-7; D remains ambiguous. Germline V gives CDR1 SQVTM, CDR2 ANQGSEA. This CDR3 is built from 12 residues. In DNA, the CDR3 is TGTGGCGTTGAGTACAGTGGGGACGAGCAGTACTTC. Its translation is CGVEYSGDEQYF.

This clonotype showed up just once. One end of the junction does not line up with germline, which may come from a read error. The rearrangement links TRBV5-1 to TRBJ2-3, with TRBD2 as a possible D gene (6 bases). Germline V gives CDR1 SGHRS, CDR2 YFSETQ. CDR3 length: 14 amino acids. The CDR3 coding sequence is TGCCCCAGCAACCCGGGGAGGTGGGGAGATACGCAGTATTTT. Its translation is CPSNPGRWGDTQYF. The whole variable domain, filled in from reference TRBV5-1 and TRBJ2-3, reads KAGVTQTPRYLIKTRGQQVTLSCSPISGHRSVSWYQQTPGQGLQFLFEYFSETQRNKGNFPGRFSGRQFSNSRSEMNVSTLELGDSALYLCPSNPGRWGDTQYFGPGTRLTVL.

As regards this clonotype: Without the conserved terminal phenylalanine or tryptophan, this CDR3 likely stems from a read error. No DNA is shown, since the ends of the CDR3 on it are uncertain; the CDR3 is the one TCRdb lists. The gene calls are TRBV20-1 and TRBJ2-3. Germline CDR1 reads DFQATT; CDR2 reads SNEGSKA (reference sequence). The CDR3 has 11 residues if both end residues are counted. The CDR3 reads CSASLLDTQHS.

Regarding this clonotype: One junction end does not reproduce the germline sequence, and a read error may be involved. The chain joins TRBV29-1 to TRBJ2-1; D might be TRBD2 (5 bases). This CDR3 has 12 residues. Germline V lookup: CDR1 SQVTM, CDR2 ANQGSEA. Here the CDR3 reads CSGGETHNEQLF. CDR3 in DNA: TGCAGCGGGGGAGAAACTCACAATGAGCAGTTGTTC.

The rearrangement joins TRBV29-1 to TRBJ2-1; D is unresolved. The germline V and J ends were trimmed by 6 bases and 4 bases, with 7 bases remaining between them. There are 11 residues in the CDR3. In germline, CDR1 is SQVTM, CDR2 ANQGSEA. The CDR3, as DNA: TGCAGCGTCCCCGCGTACAATGAGCAGTTCTTC. It translates to CSVPAYNEQFF.

This clonotype was counted a few times. A much more abundant neighbour one base away suggests this may be a read error. V is TRBV7-9 and J is TRBJ2-1, with D hard to call. The germline gives CDR1 SEHNR, CDR2 FQNEAQ (reference sequence). This CDR3 comprises 12 residues. CDR3 region: CVSSFGSDEQFF. The CDR3 DNA follows: TGTGTCAGCAGCTTCGGCAGCGATGAGCAGTTCTTC.

A word on this clonotype: Mismatch with germline at one junction end may stem from a read error. V usage is TRBV5-1 and J usage is TRBJ2-5; no definite D call. This CDR3 spans 14 amino acids. Looked up from germline, CDR1 is SGHRS and CDR2 is YFSETQ. CDR3 sequence (DNA): TGCGCCAGCAGCTTGGGGGCAGACCAAGAGACCCAGTATTTC. Translated: CASSLGADQETQYF. Combining the CDR3 with reference TRBV5-1 and TRBJ2-5 gives the whole variable domain KAGVTQTPRYLIKTRGQQVTLSCSPISGHRSVSWYQQTPGQGLQFLFEYFSETQRNKGNFPGRFSGRQFSNSRSEMNVSTLELGDSALYLCASSLGADQETQYFGPGTRLLVL.

Of note for this clonotype: Without the conserved terminal phenylalanine or tryptophan, this CDR3 likely stems from a read error. This sequence joins TRBV6-5 and TRBJ2-1; the D is unclear. The CDR3 totals 14 residues. Trimming left V 8 bases short and J 4 bases short, with 15 bases between. Germline V gene lookup returns CDR1 MNHEY and CDR2 SVGAGI. The DNA of the CDR3 is TGTGCCAGCTGTGGGGTTGGTTCTTACAATGAGCAGTTCATC. Its protein product is CASCGVGSYNEQFI.

As concerns this clonotype: Relative to the germline gene, one junction end is altered; a read error may explain this. The CDR3 DNA follows: TGCAGTGTTGAGGGGATAGTAGGATATGGCTACACCTTC. It encodes CSVEGIVGYGYTF. The chain has TRBV29-1 and TRBJ1-2, with D perhaps TRBD1 (5 bases). The CDR3 totals 13 residues. Germline loops: CDR1 SQVTM, CDR2 ANQGSEA.

For this clonotype: It may be a read error: a sequence one base away is much more abundant. The rearrangement links TRBV5-6 to TRBJ2-5; 10 bases are a match to TRBD2. CDR1 is SGHDT, CDR2 YYEEEE, per germline. J was trimmed by 4 bases and V by 0 bases; bases with no gene match: 6. The CDR3 is made up of 16 amino acids. The CDR3 spells CASSLELAGLVETQYF. CDR3 in DNA: TGTGCCAGCAGCTTGGAACTAGCGGGATTAGTAGAGACCCAGTACTTC.

In regard to this clonotype: This could be a read error, since a much larger clone is one nucleotide away. This chain uses TRBV28 with TRBJ2-2; the D is unclear. Germline loops: CDR1 MDHEN, CDR2 SYDVKM. The CDR3 sequence is 11 residues long. This chain's CDR3 is CANSSAGELFF. CDR3 nucleotides: TGTGCCAACAGTTCAGCCGGGGAGCTGTTTTTT.